The T cell receptor (beta chain) under discussion was sequenced for a study of vaccination and CD4 T cells after COVID-19. Study overall: Collection of post-COVID samples occurred a median roughly 92 days after diagnosis, spanning a range of 35 to 161.

Sequenced with the Oncomine TCR Beta short-read assay was DNA taken from cultured CD4+ T cells. CD4+ T cells were cultured, and genomic DNA was extracted from them. TCRdb analysed the PCR reads with MiXCR anew, one entry per CDR3 protein. The sample lists under 25,000 distinct CDR3 sequences; roughly 29% were seen once. The treatment denotes: roughly ten-day PBMC culture with coronavirus spike peptide pools or control peptides (ViraFEST assay). In this sample, this clonotype turned up a few times. No antigen is known for it. Trimming cost V 3 bases and J 4 bases, with 9 bases left between them. CDR1 and CDR2 from the germline V gene are MNHNS and SASEGT. CDR3 length: 14 residues.

This receptor was obtained from a human donor with COVID-19. Sequencing input: cultured CD4+ T cells from blood. V is TRBV6-1 and J is TRBJ2-2; a possible D gene is TRBD1 (5 bases). CDR3 bases: TGTGCCAGCAGTGACAGGGTGGGCACCGGGGAGCTGTTTTTT. It specifies CASSDRVGTGELFF.